In its sample, the clone carrying this T cell receptor (beta chain) was seen a few times. What it binds is unknown. This entry is derived from a study of T cell repertoires in cytomegalovirus infection. Study at large: Both CMV infection and a matching HLA type were indicated by public TCR beta signatures.

Germline V gene sequence: CDR1 DFQATT, CDR2 SNEGSKA (reference sequence). The length of the CDR3 is 13 residues. V was trimmed by 1 base and J by 4 bases, leaving 11 bases between them. TCRdb recomputed calls from the reads with MiXCR, one row per CDR3 protein. The data show 630,000 or so distinct CDR3 sequences, with around 24% seen just once and around 8% held by the top ten. Notes on the study in general: In two of eight donors, the top clonotype was HLA-C-restricted CMV-specific.

Sequencing was carried out using CD8+ T cells from PBMCs. The receptor comes from a human donor in good health (CMV status not recorded). Some clones in this sample may be carry-over from other donors' samples. The chain is built from TRBV20-1 and TRBJ2-7; TRBD2 might be the D (6 bases). In DNA form, the CDR3 reads TGCAGTGCTAGAGTGGGGACTTCTTACGAGCAGTACGTC. This sequence encodes CSARVGTSYEQYV.